This T cell receptor (beta chain) was recorded in a study of T cell responses to AZD1222 COVID-19 vaccine (dated by TCRdb to the early 2020s). Broadly, across the study: A total of roughly 240 trial participants underwent TCR sequencing, of whom about 200 received two doses of AZD1222 and about 25 received two doses of the MenACWY control vaccine. Enrollment into the trials was organized by age into subgroups of 18-55, 56-69 and 70-plus years, and those subgroups contained approximately 160, 26 and 62 TCR-sequenced participants, respectively. On the study overall, not on this receptor specifically: No day 14 peak-response samples were available, so repertoires were characterized only after the peak T cell response. The 56-69-year group was small, and its depth increase did not reach significance, likely because of low power. Most participants were white British and females outnumbered males, and the authors suggested that clonal diversity may have been underestimated. A significant rise in spike-specific TCR breadth and depth was observed after two AZD1222 doses relative to day 0 and relative to MenACWY recipients. Conclusions about previously exposed vaccinees are limited because only a handful of AZD1222 recipients were SARS-CoV-2 seropositive at baseline. Vaccine-associated CD4 TCRs spanned the whole spike protein, with dominant responses in regions 160-218 and 743-854. Epitopes outside the regions mutated in the B.1.351 and B.1.1.7 variants were reportedly recognized by nearly half of the unique spike-specific TCRs.

The time point label corresponds to: about 28 days (+/-7) after the second vaccine dose. AZD1222 recipients given second doses at about 4 weeks or at about 12 weeks were pooled, since spike-specific TCR depth and breadth were not found to differ between the two schedules. Vaccinee samples were obtained from the UK trials COV001 and COV002, which included a single-blind randomized controlled phase 2/3 trial of AZD1222 (ChAdOx1 nCoV-19) in healthy adults. For TCRbeta chain sequencing, PBMC samples were collected from trial participants at day 0 and at day 28 after the second dose. The germline V gene (reference sequence) sets CDR1 to LNHDA and CDR2 to SQIVND. V has 1 base trimmed and J has 2 bases trimmed; junction bases matching no gene number 5. Including cysteine and phenylalanine, the CDR3 has 17 amino acids. Solely the CDR3 DNA is kept, with 51 bases framed from the first base. The CDR3 regions of human TCRbeta chains were analyzed by immunosequencing. Turning to the authors' computational methods: TCRs in the repertoires were compared against a reference library of SARS-CoV-2-specific TCRs that had been generated with the MIRA antigen-specificity platform. Breadth was defined as the fraction of unique TCRs that were SARS-CoV-2-associated. Depth was defined as the fraction of total T cells that were SARS-CoV-2-associated. Using the MIRA data, each spike-specific TCR was assigned both to the spike region to which the TCR was reactive and to a CD4 or CD8 class. Log10-transformed breadth and depth values were compared by one-way ANOVA with Sidak's multiple comparisons tests. TCRdb carries this immuneACCESS record with in-frame sequences only. Its versions omit some clonotypes, under half of them owing to an unresolved V gene in the studies checked, with the rest unexplained. That table supplies the V and J calls and clone size; D and trimming were determined from the DNA. Recorded for this sample are over 85,000 clones; approximately 94% of them occurred a single time. The ten largest make up around 2.8% of the sample.

This clone occurred once. Which antigen it targets is not known. Qualities for individual bases were not recorded, and no much larger clone is one base off. The rearrangement combines TRBV19 with TRBJ2-6; 7 of the junction bases match TRBD1. Here the sequenced sample was peripheral blood, taken 28 days after the second AZD1222 dose. The sequence derives from an adult who received the AZD1222 COVID-19 vaccine. The DNA is TGTGCCAGTAGTATAGGGCAGGGGGTAGCTGGGGCCAACGTCCTGACTTTC. This yields the protein CASSIGQGVAGANVLTF.